The 7 T cell receptor beta chains in this list originate from one sample, sequenced in a study of cytomegalovirus exposure and HLA in healthy donors. Profiled with immunoSEQ multiplex PCR; TCRdb holds only in-frame clones, not every one. Here the sample spans about 56,000 clones, 96% being singletons. Input material: PBMCs. The receptors originated from a woman aged 18-35 years in good health and CMV-seronegative.

This chain connects TRBV29-1 to TRBJ2-7; 12 bases line up with TRBD1. The junction had 7 bases not matched to a gene; V was cut back by 5 bases and J by 5 bases. The CDR3 spans 14 residues. From germline, CDR1 is SQVTM and CDR2 ANQGSEA. CDR3 bases: TGCAGCGTTTTGGGGGGGACAGGGGGCGACGAGCAGTACTTC. Translation gives CSVLGGTGGDEQYF.

This clone was counted a single time. CDR3 amino acids: CASSLLADTYTDTQYF. The CDR3 nucleotides read TGTGCCAGCAGCTTGCTGGCAGACACCTACACAGATACGCAGTATTTT. This chain uses TRBV5-8 with TRBJ2-3; no reliable D call. Per the germline V gene, CDR1 is SGHTS and CDR2 is YDEGEE. The CDR3 runs to 16 residues. Trimming removed 1 base at V and 2 bases at J, with 14 bases between.

The chain recombines TRBV6-1 with TRBJ1-2, with D unclear. The germline V gene encodes CDR1 MNHNS and CDR2 SASEGT. Trimming shortened V by 1 base and J by 2 bases, and 5 bases separated the two germline ends. The CDR3 covers 13 residues. The CDR3 reads CASSEDGNYGYTF. CDR3 sequence (DNA): TGTGCCAGCAGTGAAGATGGCAACTATGGCTACACCTTC.

This chain uses TRBV27 with TRBJ2-7, with a possible D match to TRBD2 (7 bases). V shed 0 bases and J shed 4 bases, with 16 bases lying between them. Germline V CDR1 and CDR2: MNHEY, SMNVEV (reference sequence). The CDR3 is made up of 16 amino acids. The DNA for the CDR3 is TGTGCCAGCAGTTTATCGGGGCGGGGGCCGGGGTACGAGCAGTACTTC. This translates into CASSLSGRGPGYEQYF.

V is TRBV11-2 and J is TRBJ2-5; D remains unclear. Germline-derived CDR1 and CDR2 are SGHAT and FQNNGV. The CDR3 has 14 amino acids. Trimming took 1 base from V and 5 from J, leaving 11 bases between them. The CDR3 spells CASSLGQVRETQYF. The CDR3 DNA follows: TGTGCCAGCAGCTTAGGGCAGGTGCGCGAGACCCAGTACTTC.

The J gene is TRBJ1-1, the V gene TRBV6-4; D is possibly TRBD1 (5 bases). V was cut by 6 bases and J by 4 bases, with 12 bases left in between. CDR1 and CDR2 from the germline V gene are MRHNA and SNTAGT. The CDR3 covers 13 residues. CDR3 amino acids: CASSARGGTEAFF. The DNA of the CDR3 is TGTGCCAGCAGCGCGCGGGGGGGCACTGAAGCTTTCTTT.

This chain links TRBV20-1 with TRBJ2-1; no definite D call. V was trimmed by 6 bases and J by 4 bases, leaving 4 bases between them. CDR1 and CDR2 from the germline V gene are DFQATT and SNEGSKA (reference sequence). The CDR3 contains 10 residues. Here the CDR3 DNA reads TGCAGTGCACATTACAATGAGCAGTTCTTC. This encodes CSAHYNEQFF.